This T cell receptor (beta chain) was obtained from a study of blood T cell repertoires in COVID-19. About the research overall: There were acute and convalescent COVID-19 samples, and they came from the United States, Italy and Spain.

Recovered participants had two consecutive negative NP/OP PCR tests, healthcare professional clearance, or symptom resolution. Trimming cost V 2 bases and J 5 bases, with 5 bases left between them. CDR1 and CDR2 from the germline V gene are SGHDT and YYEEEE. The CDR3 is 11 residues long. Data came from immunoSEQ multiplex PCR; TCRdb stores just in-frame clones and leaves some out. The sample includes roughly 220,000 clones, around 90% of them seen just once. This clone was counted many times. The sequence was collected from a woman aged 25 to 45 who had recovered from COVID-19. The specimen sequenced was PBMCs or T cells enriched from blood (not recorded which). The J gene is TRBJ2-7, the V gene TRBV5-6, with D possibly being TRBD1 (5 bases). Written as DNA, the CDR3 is TGTGCCAGCAGCTTAGGGGACGAGCAGTACTTC. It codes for CASSLGDEQYF.